This passage covers 4 T cell receptor beta chains from one sample sequenced in a study of blood T cell repertoires in COVID-19. Profiled with immunoSEQ multiplex PCR; TCRdb holds only in-frame clones, not every one. This sample has approximately 480,000 clones; around 90% occur once, and the top ten carry around 0.64%. Specimen: PBMCs or T cells enriched from blood (not recorded which). The receptors come from a woman aged 18-30 years who had recovered from COVID-19.

This clone was counted ten times or more. This chain uses TRBV5-1 with TRBJ2-3; unclear D gene. The CDR3 sequence is 15 residues long. The germline V and J ends were trimmed by 0 bases and 2 bases, with 10 bases remaining between them. Per the germline V gene, CDR1 is SGHRS and CDR2 is YFSETQ. In DNA form, the CDR3 reads TGCGCCAGCAGCTTGGAGCCGAAACCCACAGATACGCAGTATTTT. The encoded protein is CASSLEPKPTDTQYF.

The table lists this clone with a count of one. CDR3 nucleotide sequence: TGTGCCACCAGCGCCGAGCTGGACAGCTCCTACGAGCAGTACTTC. Encoded protein: CATSAELDSSYEQYF. The chain is built from TRBV15 and TRBJ2-7; tentatively, D is TRBD1 (6 bases). The CDR3 contains 15 residues. Trimming stripped 5 bases from V and 0 bases from J, with 14 bases between. The germline gives CDR1 LNHNV, CDR2 YYDKDF (reference sequence).

With respect to this clone: Other DNA sequences in the sample encode the same CDR3. The V call is TRBV5-4, the J call TRBJ2-3; a weak D match, TRBD1 (6 bases). From germline, CDR1 is SGHNT and CDR2 YYREEE (reference sequence). The CDR3 is made up of 15 amino acids. V was clipped by 2 bases and J by 0 bases, with 10 bases between them. As DNA, the CDR3 is TGTGCCAGCAGCTTAGACAGGTCTAGCACAGATACGCAGTATTTT. Amino acids: CASSLDRSSTDTQYF.

The rearrangement links TRBV27 to TRBJ2-1; weak D call: TRBD2 (5 bases). Between the trimmed V and J ends, which lost 10 bases and 0 bases, there was a span of 13 bases. This CDR3 has 14 residues. Germline CDR1 and CDR2: MNHEY and SMNVEV (reference sequence). The CDR3 loop is CATSPGSSYNEQFF. As DNA, the CDR3 is TGTGCCACCTCCCCGGGGAGCTCCTACAATGAGCAGTTCTTC.